The 7 T cell receptor beta chains given below trace back to one sample, sequenced in a study of T-cell reconstitution after alpha-beta-depleted transplantation in children. The authors prepared the TCRbeta library with unique molecular identifiers. From the PCR reads, TCRdb called clonotypes with MiXCR, one entry per CDR3 protein. Among about 980,000 distinct CDR3 sequences listed, about 29% were seen once. The sequencing used PBMCs, mostly from graft donor cells, collected 360 days after TCRalphabeta/CD19-depleted stem cell transplant. The receptors originated from a boy in the first two years of life who had a stem cell transplant for SCID, so the T cells may come from the graft donor.

This clonotype was counted many times. This chain links TRBV5-1 with TRBJ2-3, with unresolved D. Trimming took 4 bases from V and 0 from J, leaving 6 bases between them. This CDR3 region has 13 residues. Germline assignment: CDR1 SGHRS and CDR2 YFSETQ. The CDR3 nucleotides are TGCGCCAGCAGCAGTGGTAGCACAGATACGCAGTATTTT. It yields the protein CASSSGSTDTQYF. The full variable domain, rest sourced from reference TRBV5-1 and TRBJ2-3, is KAGVTQTPRYLIKTRGQQVTLSCSPISGHRSVSWYQQTPGQGLQFLFEYFSETQRNKGNFPGRFSGRQFSNSRSEMNVSTLELGDSALYLCASSSGSTDTQYFGPGTRLTVL.

The chain joins TRBV6-5 to TRBJ1-1, with D possibly matching TRBD1 (5 bases). This CDR3 has 13 residues. CDR1 MNHEY and CDR2 SVGAGI come from the germline V gene. V gave up 2 bases and J gave up 4 bases, with 8 bases separating them. The CDR3 spells CASSYEDTTEAFF. CDR3 nucleotide sequence: TGTGCCAGCAGTTACGAGGACACCACTGAAGCTTTCTTT.

This clonotype was counted only a few times. The CDR3 spells CASSELGVDRGSGEAFF. CDR3 DNA: TGTGCCAGCAGTGAGCTGGGGGTAGACAGGGGATCGGGGGAAGCTTTCTTT. V gene TRBV25-1 combines with J gene TRBJ1-1, with 8 bases matching TRBD1. V was clipped by 3 bases and J by 8 bases; unmatched bases: 17. Germline V lookup: CDR1 MGHDK, CDR2 SYGVNS. The CDR3 spans 17 residues.

Only a few counts were recorded for this clonotype. The V gene is TRBV20-1, the J gene TRBJ1-1, with 8 bases aligning to TRBD1. Losses at the gene ends were 5 bases for V and 4 bases for J; bases not matched to a gene: 9. CDR1 and CDR2 (germline): DFQATT, SNEGSKA (reference sequence). The CDR3 is 14 residues long. CDR3 DNA sequence: TGCAGTGCTGCACACAGGGGGTTGGGCACTGAAGCTTTCTTT. This codes for CSAAHRGLGTEAFF.

V and J are TRBV5-4 and TRBJ2-1, with TRBD2 as a possible D gene (5 bases). The CDR3 is 16 residues long. Per germline, CDR1 SGHNT and CDR2 YYREEE (reference sequence). Trimming removed 2 bases from V and 0 bases from J, with 12 bases in between. The CDR3 sequence: CASSFAGLSSYNEQFF. The CDR3 coding sequence is TGTGCCAGCAGCTTCGCGGGTCTGAGCTCCTACAATGAGCAGTTCTTC.

This clonotype has only a few counts. The chain recombines TRBV18 with TRBJ1-1; D unresolved. The V end lost 1 base, the J end lost 1 base, and 13 bases lay between the germline ends. The CDR3 consists of 16 residues. Germline V CDR1 and CDR2: KGHSH, LQKENI. The CDR3 spells CASSPQTPEGNTEAFF. DNA of the CDR3: TGTGCCAGCTCACCACAGACACCGGAGGGGAACACTGAAGCTTTCTTT. Complete variable domain (other parts from reference TRBV18 and TRBJ1-1): NAGVMQNPRHLVRRRGQEARLRCSPMKGHSHVYWYRQLPEEGLKFMVYLQKENIIDESGMPKERFSAEFPKEGPSILRIQQVVRGDSAAYFCASSPQTPEGNTEAFFGQGTRLTVV.

This clonotype was counted ten times or more. The chain carries TRBV12-3 or TRBV12-4 and TRBJ2-7; D is ambiguous. The CDR3 sequence is 11 residues long. V lost 7 bases, J lost 1 base, and 5 bases lay in between. This CDR3 reads CASKGSYEQYF. The CDR3 nucleotides read TGTGCCAGCAAAGGGTCCTACGAGCAGTACTTC.